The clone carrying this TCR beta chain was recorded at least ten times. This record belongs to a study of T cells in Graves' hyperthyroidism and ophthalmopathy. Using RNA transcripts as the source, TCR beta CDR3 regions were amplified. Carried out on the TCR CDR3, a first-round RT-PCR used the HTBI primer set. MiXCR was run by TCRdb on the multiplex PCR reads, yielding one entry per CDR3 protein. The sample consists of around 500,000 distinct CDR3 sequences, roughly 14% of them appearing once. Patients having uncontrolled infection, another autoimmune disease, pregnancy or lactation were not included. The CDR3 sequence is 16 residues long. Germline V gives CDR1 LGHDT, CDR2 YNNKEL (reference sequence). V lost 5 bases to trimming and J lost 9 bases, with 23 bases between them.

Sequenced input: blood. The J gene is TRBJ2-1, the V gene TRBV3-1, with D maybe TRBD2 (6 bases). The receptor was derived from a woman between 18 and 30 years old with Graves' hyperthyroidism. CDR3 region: CASSARTTRAIGEQFF. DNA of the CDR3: TGTGCCAGCAGCGCCCGCACGACTAGGGCGATCGGTGAGCAGTTCTTC.